The source of this TCR beta chain is a study of blood T cell repertoires in COVID-19 (TCRdb year 2020). With respect to the entire study: Samples from collaborators originated in the United States, Italy and Spain and spanned both the acute and convalescent phases of COVID-19. The material from the prospective study consisted of cDNA or gDNA derived from T cells, B-cell-depleted T cells, or PBMCs. Deeply sampled blood TCRbeta repertoires from subjects exposed to, actively infected with, or recovered from COVID-19 were included in the dataset. The repertoires were released in a freely available public database intended as a resource for research on the immune response to SARS-CoV-2. The samples were drawn from two sources: the first 160 participants of the ongoing ImmuneRACE study, and 950 to 1,500 subjects contributed by 6 global collaborators. Nearly every sample came with metadata listing a de-identified subject ID, COVID-19 status, age in years and sex. Where available, HLA class I and class II types were obtained from metadata supplied by the sample provider rather than from assay-based typing. What the work shows at the level of the full study, not this receptor alone: The quantity of clinical and demographic metadata differed by source and by participant and was supplied without curation.

Points on this clone: There is no known antigen for this receptor. Base-call qualities are not available, and no considerably larger clone is one nucleotide away.

Measured from the cysteine to the phenylalanine, the CDR3 is 13 residues long. Only the CDR3 DNA is retained, 39 bases long and in frame from the first base. CDR1 and CDR2, per the germline V gene, are ENHRY and SYGVKD. The trim is 6 bases for V and 2 bases for J, with a gap of 10 bases between the germline ends. Whole blood was collected in K2EDTA tubes by collaborating institutions according to the institutions' own protocols. For TCRbeta analysis, collaborator samples were shipped as frozen whole blood, as isolated PBMCs, or as DNA extracted from either sample type. TCRbeta CDR3 regions were amplified from genomic DNA by means of the immunoSEQ Assay, a bias-controlled multiplex PCR. The original pipeline was this. The number of nucleated cells in each sample was estimated from the amplification of reference gene primers within the assay. To quantify the absolute abundance of each unique TCRbeta CDR3 rearrangement, sequence reads were collapsed and filtered. For each sample, productive Simpson clonality was calculated as the square root of Simpson's diversity index over productive rearrangements. TCRdb took over this immuneACCESS table, retaining in-frame rearrangements with V and J assigned. Such tables are incomplete; in checked studies, under half of the missing clones stem from an unresolved V gene, and the remainder is unexplained. V and J calls and clone size are those listed in that table; D and trimming were worked out from the DNA. The sample contains hundreds of thousands of clones, 86% of them found a single time. The ten largest clones add up to more than 1.4% of the sample.

The sequencing sample was made of peripheral blood. The chain is made from TRBV10-3 and TRBJ1-1; the D gene is perhaps TRBD1, from 5 matching bases. The origin of this receptor is a young woman with active or convalescent COVID-19. CDR3 sequence: CAIRPDRNTEAFF. The DNA sequence is TGTGCCATCAGACCCGACAGAAACACTGAAGCTTTCTTT.